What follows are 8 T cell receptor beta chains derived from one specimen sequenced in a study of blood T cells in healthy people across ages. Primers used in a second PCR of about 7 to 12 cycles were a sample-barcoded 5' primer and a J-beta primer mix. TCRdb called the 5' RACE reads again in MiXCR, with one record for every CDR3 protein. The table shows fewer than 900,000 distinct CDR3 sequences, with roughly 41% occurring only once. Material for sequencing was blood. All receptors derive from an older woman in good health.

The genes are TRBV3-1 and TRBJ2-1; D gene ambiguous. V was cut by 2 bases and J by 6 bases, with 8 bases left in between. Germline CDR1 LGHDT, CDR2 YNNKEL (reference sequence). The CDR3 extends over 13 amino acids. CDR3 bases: TGTGCCAGCAGCCAACCATCTAGCAATGAGCAGTTCTTC. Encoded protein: CASSQPSSNEQFF.

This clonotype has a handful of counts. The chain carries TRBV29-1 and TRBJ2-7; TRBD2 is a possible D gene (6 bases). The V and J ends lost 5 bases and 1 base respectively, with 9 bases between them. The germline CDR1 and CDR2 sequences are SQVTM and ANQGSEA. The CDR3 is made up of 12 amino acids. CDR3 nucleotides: TGCAGCGTTTCTAGCGAGTCCTACGAGCAGTACTTC. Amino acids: CSVSSESYEQYF.

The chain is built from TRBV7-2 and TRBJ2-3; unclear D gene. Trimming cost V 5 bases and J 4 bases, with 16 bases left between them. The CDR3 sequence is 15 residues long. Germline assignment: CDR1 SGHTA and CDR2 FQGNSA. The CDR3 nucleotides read TGTGCCAGCAGCCGACCGCAGGAAGACGCAGATACGCAGTATTTT. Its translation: CASSRPQEDADTQYF.

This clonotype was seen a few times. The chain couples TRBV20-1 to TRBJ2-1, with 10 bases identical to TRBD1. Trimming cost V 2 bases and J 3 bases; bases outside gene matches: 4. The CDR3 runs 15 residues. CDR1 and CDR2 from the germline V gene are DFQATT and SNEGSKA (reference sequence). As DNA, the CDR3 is TGCAGTGCTAGAATCGGACAGGGGGACTACAATGAGCAGTTCTTC. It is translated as CSARIGQGDYNEQFF.

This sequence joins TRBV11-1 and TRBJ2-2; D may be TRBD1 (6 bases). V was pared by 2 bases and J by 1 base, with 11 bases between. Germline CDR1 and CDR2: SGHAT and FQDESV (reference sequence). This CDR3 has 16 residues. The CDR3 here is CASSLTGLGNTGELFF. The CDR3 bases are TGTGCCAGCAGCTTAACAGGGCTAGGGAACACCGGGGAGCTGTTTTTT.

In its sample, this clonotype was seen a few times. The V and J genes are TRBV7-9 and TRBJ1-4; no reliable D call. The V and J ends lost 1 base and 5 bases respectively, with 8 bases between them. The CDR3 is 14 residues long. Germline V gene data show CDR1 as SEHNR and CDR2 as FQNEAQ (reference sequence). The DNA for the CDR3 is TGTGCCAGCAGCTTAGTTGGCCTCAATGAAAAACTGTTTTTT. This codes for CASSLVGLNEKLFF.

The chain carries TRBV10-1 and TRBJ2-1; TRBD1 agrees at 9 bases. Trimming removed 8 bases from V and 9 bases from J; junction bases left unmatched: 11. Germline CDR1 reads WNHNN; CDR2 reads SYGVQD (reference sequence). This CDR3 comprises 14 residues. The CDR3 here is CASQPGQGIGEQFF. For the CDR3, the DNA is TGCGCCAGCCAACCGGGACAGGGTATAGGTGAGCAGTTCTTC.

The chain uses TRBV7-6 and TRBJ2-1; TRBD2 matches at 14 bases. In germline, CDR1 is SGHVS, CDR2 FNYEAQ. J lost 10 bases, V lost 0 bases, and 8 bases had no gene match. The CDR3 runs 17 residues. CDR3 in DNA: TGTGCCAGCAGCTTAGCCCTGACTAGCGGGAGGGAGAGGGAGCAGTTCTTC. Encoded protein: CASSLALTSGREREQFF.